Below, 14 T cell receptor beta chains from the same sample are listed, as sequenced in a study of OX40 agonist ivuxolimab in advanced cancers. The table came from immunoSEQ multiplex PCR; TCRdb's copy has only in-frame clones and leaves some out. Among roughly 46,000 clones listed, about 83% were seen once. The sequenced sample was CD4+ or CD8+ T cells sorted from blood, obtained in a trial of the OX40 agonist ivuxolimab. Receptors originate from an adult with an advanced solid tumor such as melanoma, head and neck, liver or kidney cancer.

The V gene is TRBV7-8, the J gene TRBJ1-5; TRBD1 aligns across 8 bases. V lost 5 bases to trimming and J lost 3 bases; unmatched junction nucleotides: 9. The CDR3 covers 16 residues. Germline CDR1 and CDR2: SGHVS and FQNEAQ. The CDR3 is CASSDKGTGTNQPQHF. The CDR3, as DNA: TGTGCCAGCAGCGATAAGGGGACAGGTACCAATCAGCCCCAGCATTTT.

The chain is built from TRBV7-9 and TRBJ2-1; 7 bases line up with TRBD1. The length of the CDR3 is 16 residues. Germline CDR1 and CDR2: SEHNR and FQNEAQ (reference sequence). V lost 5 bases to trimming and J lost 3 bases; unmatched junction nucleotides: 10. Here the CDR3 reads CASSPKDRPFYNEQFF. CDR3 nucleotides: TGTGCCAGCAGCCCGAAGGACAGGCCGTTCTACAATGAGCAGTTCTTC.

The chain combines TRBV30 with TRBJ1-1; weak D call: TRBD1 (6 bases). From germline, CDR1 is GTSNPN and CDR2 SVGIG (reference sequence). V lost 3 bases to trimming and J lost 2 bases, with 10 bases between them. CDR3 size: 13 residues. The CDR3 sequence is CAWSEQGNTEAFF. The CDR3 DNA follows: TGTGCCTGGAGCGAACAGGGAAACACTGAAGCTTTCTTT.

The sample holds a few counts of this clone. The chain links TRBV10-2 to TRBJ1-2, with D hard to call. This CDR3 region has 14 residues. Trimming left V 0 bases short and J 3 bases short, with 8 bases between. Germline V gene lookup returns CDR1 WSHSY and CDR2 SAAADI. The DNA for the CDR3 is TGCGCCAGCAGTGAGTCGGGCAGCTACTATGGCTACACCTTC. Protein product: CASSESGSYYGYTF.

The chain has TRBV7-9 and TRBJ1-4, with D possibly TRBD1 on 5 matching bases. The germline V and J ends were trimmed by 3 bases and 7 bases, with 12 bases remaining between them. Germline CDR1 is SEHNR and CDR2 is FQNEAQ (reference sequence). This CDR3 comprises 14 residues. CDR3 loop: CASSLTATGEKLFF. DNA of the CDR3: TGTGCCAGCAGCTTGACAGCGACGGGTGAAAAACTGTTTTTT.

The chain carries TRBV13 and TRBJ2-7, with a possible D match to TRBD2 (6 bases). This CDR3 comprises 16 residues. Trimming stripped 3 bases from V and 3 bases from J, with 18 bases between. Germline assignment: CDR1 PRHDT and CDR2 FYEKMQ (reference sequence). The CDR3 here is CASSFLDGRRGYEQYF. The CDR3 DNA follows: TGTGCCAGCAGCTTCTTAGATGGGAGGAGAGGCTACGAGCAGTACTTC. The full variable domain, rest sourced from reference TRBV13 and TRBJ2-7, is AAGVIQSPRHLIKEKRETATLKCYPIPRHDTVYWYQQGPGQDPQFLISFYEKMQSDKGSIPDRFSAQQFSDYHSELNMSSLELGDSALYFCASSFLDGRRGYEQYFGPGTRLTVT.

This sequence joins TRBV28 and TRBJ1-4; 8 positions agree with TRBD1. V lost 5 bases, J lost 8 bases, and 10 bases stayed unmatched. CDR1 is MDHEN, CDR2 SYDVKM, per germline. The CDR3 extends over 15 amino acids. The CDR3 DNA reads TGTGCCAGCAGTACGGACAGGGTGTCACGGGAAAAACTGTTTTTT. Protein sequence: CASSTDRVSREKLFF.

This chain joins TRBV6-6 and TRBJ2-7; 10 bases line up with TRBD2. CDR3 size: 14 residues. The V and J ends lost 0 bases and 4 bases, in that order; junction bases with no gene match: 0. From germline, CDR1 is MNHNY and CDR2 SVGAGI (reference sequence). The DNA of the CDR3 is TGTGCCAGCAGTTACTCGACTAGCGGGTACGAGCAGTACTTC. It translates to CASSYSTSGYEQYF.

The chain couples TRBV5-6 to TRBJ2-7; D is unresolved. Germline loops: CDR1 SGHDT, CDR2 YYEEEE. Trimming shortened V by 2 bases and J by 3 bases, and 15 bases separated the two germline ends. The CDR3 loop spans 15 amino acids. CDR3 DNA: TGTGCCAGCAGCTTCGTTTGGTCCCAAGGCTACGAGCAGTACTTC. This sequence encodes CASSFVWSQGYEQYF.

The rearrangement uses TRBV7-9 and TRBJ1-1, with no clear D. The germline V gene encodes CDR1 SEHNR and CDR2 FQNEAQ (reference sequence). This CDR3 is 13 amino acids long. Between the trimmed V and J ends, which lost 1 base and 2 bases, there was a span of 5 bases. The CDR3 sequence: CASSLVVNTEAFF. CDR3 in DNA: TGTGCCAGCAGCTTAGTGGTAAACACTGAAGCTTTCTTT. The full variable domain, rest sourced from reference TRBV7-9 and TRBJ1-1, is DTGVSQNPRHKITKRGQNVTFRCDPISEHNRLYWYRQTLGQGPEFLTYFQNEAQLEKSRLLSDRFSAERPKGSFSTLEIQRTEQGDSAMYLCASSLVVNTEAFFGQGTRLTVV.

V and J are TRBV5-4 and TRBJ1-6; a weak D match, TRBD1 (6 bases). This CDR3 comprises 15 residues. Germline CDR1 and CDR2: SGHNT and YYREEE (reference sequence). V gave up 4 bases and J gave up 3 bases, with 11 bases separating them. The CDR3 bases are TGTGCCAGCAGCCCGGGACAAAGCTATAATTCACCCCTCCACTTT. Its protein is CASSPGQSYNSPLHF.

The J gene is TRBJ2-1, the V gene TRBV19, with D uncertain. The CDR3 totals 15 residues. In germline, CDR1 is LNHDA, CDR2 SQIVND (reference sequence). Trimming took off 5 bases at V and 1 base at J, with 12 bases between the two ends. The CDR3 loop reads CASSPRLRSYNEQFF. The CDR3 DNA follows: TGTGCCAGTAGTCCCCGGCTCCGTTCCTACAATGAGCAGTTCTTC.

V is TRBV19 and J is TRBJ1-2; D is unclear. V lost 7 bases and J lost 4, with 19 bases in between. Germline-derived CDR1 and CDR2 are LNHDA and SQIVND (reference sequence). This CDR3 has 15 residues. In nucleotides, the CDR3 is TGTGCCAGTACCCTAATCGGGGTGGCGAGCTATGGCTACACCTTC. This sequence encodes CASTLIGVASYGYTF.

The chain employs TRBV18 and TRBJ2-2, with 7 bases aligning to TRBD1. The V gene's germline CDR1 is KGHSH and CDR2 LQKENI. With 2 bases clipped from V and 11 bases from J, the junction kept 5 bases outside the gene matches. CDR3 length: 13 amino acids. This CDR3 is CASSPSRQGELFF. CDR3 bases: TGTGCCAGCTCACCATCGAGACAGGGAGAGCTGTTTTTT. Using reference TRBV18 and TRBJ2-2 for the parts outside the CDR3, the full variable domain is NAGVMQNPRHLVRRRGQEARLRCSPMKGHSHVYWYRQLPEEGLKFMVYLQKENIIDESGMPKERFSAEFPKEGPSILRIQQVVRGDSAAYFCASSPSRQGELFFGEGSRLTVL.